The rows below give T cell receptor beta chains drawn from one sample of a study of T-cell reconstitution after alpha-beta-depleted transplantation in children. MiXCR was run by TCRdb on the PCR reads, yielding one entry per CDR3 protein. Here the sample spans 240,000 or so distinct CDR3 sequences, roughly 8% being singletons. Sequenced material: PBMCs, mostly from graft donor cells, taken 180 days after TCRalphabeta/CD19-depleted stem cell transplant. These receptors were taken from a male patient younger than 18 who had a stem cell transplant for acute lymphoblastic leukemia, so the T cells may come from the graft donor. Both conserved end residues are part of each CDR3. Each record gives: V gene, D gene, J gene, clone size, CDR3 protein, CDR3 DNA. D genes are given only for firm matches. For some rows the clone size is stated as once, few or many, or as a class when expanded; others skip it.

TRBV6-1,-,TRBJ2-4,-,CASRGRIAKNIQYF,TGTGCCAGCAGAGGCAGAATAGCCAAAAACATTCAGTACTTC
TRBV12-3/TRBV12-4,-,TRBJ2-1,many,CASSLPGTRGNEQFF,TGTGCCAGCAGTTTGCCCGGGACCCGAGGTAATGAGCAGTTCTTC
TRBV28,TRBD1,TRBJ2-7,many,CASSPGTGESEQYF,TGTGCCAGCAGTCCCGGGACAGGGGAGAGCGAGCAGTACTTC
TRBV20-1,TRBD1,TRBJ1-5,many,CSAPRQGANQPQHF,TGCAGTGCTCCCAGACAGGGGGCCAATCAGCCCCAGCATTTT
TRBV12-3/TRBV12-4,-,TRBJ2-1,many,CASSFFDEQFF,TGTGCCAGCAGTTTTTTCGATGAGCAGTTCTTC
TRBV10-3,-,TRBJ1-1,many,CAINRDSGLGAEAFF,TGTGCCATCAATCGGGACTCGGGGTTGGGGGCTGAAGCTTTCTTT
TRBV6-5,TRBD1,TRBJ1-1,few,CASKIQGMNTEAFF,TGTGCCAGCAAAATACAGGGGATGAACACTGAAGCTTTCTTT
TRBV6-5,-,TRBJ1-2,many,CASSYTGGQDYGYTF,TGTGCCAGCAGTTACACCGGGGGACAAGACTATGGCTACACCTTC
TRBV7-8,-,TRBJ2-6,many,CASSVGTGANVLTF,TGTGCCAGCAGCGTAGGGACCGGGGCCAACGTCCTGACTTTC
TRBV4-3,TRBD1,TRBJ1-4,many,CASSQEDRGLEKLFF,TGCGCCAGCAGCCAAGAGGACAGGGGCCTTGAAAAACTGTTTTTT
TRBV7-9,-,TRBJ2-5,many,CASSLARKETQYF,TGTGCCAGCAGCTTAGCCAGGAAAGAGACCCAGTACTTC
TRBV27,-,TRBJ2-7,many,CASSLWGSGSYEQYF,TGTGCCAGCAGTTTATGGGGTAGCGGCTCCTACGAGCAGTACTTC
TRBV19,TRBD2,TRBJ2-1,-,CASSVTSGDYNEQFF,TGTGCCAGTAGTGTGACTAGCGGCGATTACAATGAGCAGTTCTTC
TRBV9,-,TRBJ2-1,many,CASSGREQFF,TGTGCCAGCAGTGGTAGGGAGCAGTTCTTC
TRBV11-2,-,TRBJ2-2,many,CASSLATNTGELFF,TGTGCCAGCAGCTTAGCTACCAACACCGGGGAGCTGTTTTTT